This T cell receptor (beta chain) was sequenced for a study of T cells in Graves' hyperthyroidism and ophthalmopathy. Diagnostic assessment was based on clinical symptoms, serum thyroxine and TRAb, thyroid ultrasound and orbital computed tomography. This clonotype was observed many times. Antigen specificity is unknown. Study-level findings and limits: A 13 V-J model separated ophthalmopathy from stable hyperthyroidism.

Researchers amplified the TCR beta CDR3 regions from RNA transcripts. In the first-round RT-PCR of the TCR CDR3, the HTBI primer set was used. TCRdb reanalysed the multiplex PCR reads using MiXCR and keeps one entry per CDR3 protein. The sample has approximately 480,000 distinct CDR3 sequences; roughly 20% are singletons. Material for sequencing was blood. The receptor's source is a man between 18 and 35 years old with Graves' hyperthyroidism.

CDR3 sequence reads: CASSLYGTYEQYF. The CDR3 nucleotides read TGTGCCAGCAGTTTATACGGCACCTACGAGCAGTACTTC. The J gene is TRBJ2-7, the V gene TRBV28, with D uncertain. V was clipped by 1 base and J by 2 bases, with 6 bases between them. Germline V CDR1 and CDR2: MDHEN, SYDVKM. There are 13 residues in the CDR3.